The 10 T cell receptor beta chains in this list originate from one sample, sequenced in a study of T cell clones after liver transplantation. Alloreactive TCRbeta sequences came from sequencing proliferating CFSE-low cells in the MLR. These receptors lack a known antigen. The protocol was immunoSEQ multiplex PCR, while the TCRdb copy is restricted to in-frame clones and leaves out a portion. The profile shows 4,000 to 6,000 clones, just over 40% of them singletons. Sequencing was carried out using CD4+ T cells from cultured PBMCs. The receptors come from a human patient who received a liver transplant. Some of these T cells may belong to the graft donor.

Of note for this clone: A read error may explain this, as a much larger clone is one base away. The same CDR3 also results from other DNA sequences found in this sample. V gene TRBV5-1 combines with J gene TRBJ2-1; D could derive from TRBD1 or TRBD2 (5 bases each). V was trimmed by 2 bases and J by 8 bases, leaving 17 bases between them. The CDR3 has 15 residues. Germline V gives CDR1 SGHRS, CDR2 YFSETQ. CDR3 sequence: CASSLGVQGDYEQFF. In DNA, the CDR3 is TGCGCCAGCAGCTTAGGCGTTCAGGGAGACTATGAGCAGTTCTTC.

The chain links TRBV29-1 to TRBJ1-1; tentatively, D is TRBD1 (5 bases). The CDR3 runs to 11 residues. V lost 4 bases and J lost 7, with 10 bases in between. Germline V gene sequence: CDR1 SQVTM, CDR2 ANQGSEA. CDR3 in DNA: TGCAGCGTTGCCGGGACGGGTGAAGCTTTCTTT. This sequence encodes CSVAGTGEAFF.

This sequence joins TRBV19 and TRBJ2-7; TRBD2 matches at 13 bases. The ends lost 5 bases at V and 3 bases at J; junction bases unmatched: 13. CDR1 is LNHDA and CDR2 is SQIVND in the germline V gene (reference sequence). The CDR3 totals 18 residues. CDR3 DNA sequence: TGTGCCAGTAGTCCTCGACTAGCGGGGGGTCCCGACTACTACGAGCAGTACTTC. It specifies CASSPRLAGGPDYYEQYF.

This clone was seen only a few times. The chain has TRBV21-1 and TRBJ2-7; the D call of TRBD1 is as the table states it, not checked on the DNA. TRBV21-1 is recorded as a pseudogene. The CDR3 spans 13 residues. The CDR3 coding sequence is TGTGCCAGCCGAATCAGGGGGCCCGAGGAGCAGTACTTC. Amino acid sequence: CASRIRGPEEQYF.

The CDR3 here is CASSPTPGTMYGYTF. CDR3 coding DNA: TGTGCCAGCAGCCCCACCCCGGGGACTATGTATGGCTACACCTTC. This chain connects TRBV7-9 to TRBJ1-2; D may be TRBD1 (5 bases). CDR3 size: 15 residues. Germline-derived CDR1 and CDR2 are SEHNR and FQNEAQ (reference sequence). V was trimmed by 5 bases and J by 5 bases, leaving 18 bases between them. The complete variable domain, with remaining parts taken from reference TRBV7-9 and TRBJ1-2, reads DTGVSQNPRHKITKRGQNVTFRCDPISEHNRLYWYRQTLGQGPEFLTYFQNEAQLEKSRLLSDRFSAERPKGSFSTLEIQRTEQGDSAMYLCASSPTPGTMYGYTFGSGTRLTVV.

The rearrangement uses TRBV7-3 and TRBJ2-1; either TRBD1 or TRBD2 may fit D (6 bases each). Germline V gene sequence: CDR1 SGHTA, CDR2 FQGTGA. Trimming took 5 bases from V and 10 from J, leaving 12 bases between them. This CDR3 is built from 12 residues. The CDR3 protein is CASSQGGGEQFF. CDR3 nucleotide sequence: TGTGCCAGCAGCCAAGGGGGAGGCGAGCAGTTCTTC.

This clone counts as medium-sized. The chain combines TRBV7-2 with TRBJ1-5; tentatively, D is TRBD1 (5 bases). Trimming stripped 2 bases from V and 7 bases from J, with 15 bases between. The CDR3 runs 15 residues. Germline CDR1 is SGHTA and CDR2 is FQGNSA. CDR3 DNA sequence: TGTGCCAGCAGCTTAAATCAGGGCGGTTTACAGCCCCAGCATTTT. Amino acid sequence: CASSLNQGGLQPQHF. Drawing the rest from reference TRBV7-2 and TRBJ1-5, the complete variable domain is GAGVSQSPSNKVTEKGKDVELRCDPISGHTALYWYRQSLGQGLEFLIYFQGNSAPDKSGLPSDRFSAERTGGSVSTLTIQRTQQEDSAVYLCASSLNQGGLQPQHFGDGTRLSIL.

The chain joins TRBV18 to TRBJ2-2; TRBD2 matches at 10 bases. Germline values: CDR1 KGHSH, CDR2 LQKENI. This CDR3 has 16 amino acids. V trimming: 0 bases; J trimming: 5 bases; junction bases outside the gene matches: 3. CDR3 sequence (DNA): TGTGCCAGCTCACCACCGAGCGGGAGGGGTACCGGGGAGCTGTTTTTT. Protein sequence: CASSPPSGRGTGELFF. The full variable domain, rest sourced from reference TRBV18 and TRBJ2-2, is NAGVMQNPRHLVRRRGQEARLRCSPMKGHSHVYWYRQLPEEGLKFMVYLQKENIIDESGMPKERFSAEFPKEGPSILRIQQVVRGDSAAYFCASSPPSGRGTGELFFGEGSRLTVL.

Judged by abundance, this clone is medium-sized (0.01 to 0.1%). The V and J genes are TRBV19 and TRBJ2-3; tentatively, D is TRBD2 (7 bases). The germline V gene encodes CDR1 LNHDA and CDR2 SQIVND (reference sequence). The CDR3 is 13 amino acids. V was clipped by 5 bases and J by 4 bases, with 10 bases between them. Here the CDR3 DNA reads TGTGCCAGTAGTTGGGGGGGCCCAGATACGCAGTATTTT. Encoded protein: CASSWGGPDTQYF.

The V call is TRBV10-3, the J call TRBJ2-7; the D gene is possibly TRBD1 (6 bases). Per the germline V gene, CDR1 is ENHRY and CDR2 is SYGVKD. Trimming pared 6 bases from V and 0 bases from J, leaving 12 bases between. There are 14 residues in the CDR3. The CDR3 DNA sequence: TGTGCCATCAGCACCCCAGGGGACTCCTACGAGCAGTACTTC. Its protein product is CAISTPGDSYEQYF.